This paragraph covers one T cell receptor (beta chain) sequence. What it binds is not known. The data were taken from a study of cytomegalovirus exposure and HLA in healthy donors. The donors were members of the validation cohort, which comprised 100 to 150 subjects and was separate from the first cohort of 730 or so subjects. The data were produced by immunoSEQ multiplex PCR, yet TCRdb's version contains in-frame clones alone and is incomplete. The sample consists of 110,000 or so clones, 88% of them appearing once. Trimming stripped 6 bases from V and 2 bases from J, with 10 bases between. CDR3 length equals 13 residues. Germline V gives CDR1 MNHEY, CDR2 SMNVEV (reference sequence). Study-wide results and limits: There were about 160 TCR beta chains listed as cytomegalovirus-associated. Reportedly, diagnosis of cytomegalovirus status by the classifier showed high specificity and sensitivity.

This chain connects TRBV27 to TRBJ1-2; the D gene is possibly TRBD1 (6 bases). Material: PBMCs. The receptor's source is a man aged 18-30 years in good health and CMV-seropositive. CDR3 nucleotides: TGTGCCAGCAGGAGGGACACCAACTATGGCTACACCTTC. Translating gives CASRRDTNYGYTF.